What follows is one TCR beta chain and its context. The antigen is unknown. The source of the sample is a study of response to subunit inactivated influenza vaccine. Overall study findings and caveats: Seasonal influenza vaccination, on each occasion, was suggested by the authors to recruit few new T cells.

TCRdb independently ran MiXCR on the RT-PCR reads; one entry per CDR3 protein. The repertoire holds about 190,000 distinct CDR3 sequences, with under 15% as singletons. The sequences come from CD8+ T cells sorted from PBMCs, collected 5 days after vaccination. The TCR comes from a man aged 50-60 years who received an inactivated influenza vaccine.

In nucleotides, the CDR3 is TGTGCCAGCAAAAGGAGACAGGAACGTCGGAACACTGAAGCTTTCTTT. Protein sequence: CASKRRQERRNTEAFF. V is TRBV2 and J is TRBJ1-1, with D tentatively TRBD1 (6 bases). Germline assignment: CDR1 SNHLY and CDR2 FYNNEI. Trimming stripped 7 bases from V and 1 base from J, with 19 bases between. The CDR3 extends over 16 amino acids. The variable domain in full, completed from reference TRBV2 and TRBJ1-1, reads EPEVTQTPSHQVTQMGQEVILRCVPISNHLYFYWYRQILGQKVEFLVSFYNNEISEKSEIFDDQFSVERPDGSNFTLKIRSTKLEDSAMYFCASKRRQERRNTEAFFGQGTRLTVV.